This T cell receptor (beta chain) was captured by sequencing in a study of CD8+ T cells in alopecia areata. TCR sequencing used cDNA made by reverse transcription of extracted RNA. TCRdb keeps only in-frame clones here, not all; method: immunoSEQ multiplex PCR. The sample yields approximately 45,000 clones, 55% to 75% seen once. Treatment indicated: oral pan-JAK inhibitor, 5-10 mg twice daily. From alopecia areata patients, lesional scalp punch biopsies and peripheral blood were collected. From germline, CDR1 is SGHDT and CDR2 YYEEEE. The germline V and J ends were trimmed by 1 base and 4 bases, with 6 bases remaining between them. The CDR3 consists of 13 residues.

This TCR derives from a human donor with alopecia areata. The sample consisted of CD8+ T cells sorted from blood, taken at week 4, from a patient treated with tofacitinib. J is TRBJ2-1 and V is TRBV5-6; D is unresolved. CDR3 DNA sequence: TGTGCCAGCAGCTTGTCAGGTTACAATGAGCAGTTCTTC. Amino acids: CASSLSGYNEQFF.